Described below is a single TCR beta chain sequence and its context. Sequencing was performed with immunoSEQ multiplex PCR; in TCRdb, only in-frame clones are kept and a portion is missing. The table records just under 40,000 clones, about 89% of them present only once. This sample is drawn from a study of PD-L1 blockade in urothelial cancer. CDR1 and CDR2 from the germline V gene are SGHTA and FQGTGA. This CDR3 has 15 amino acids. Between the trimmed V and J ends, which lost 1 base and 5 bases, there was a span of 12 bases. The specimen was PBMCs, collected around atezolizumab (anti-PD-L1) treatment. The chain recombines TRBV7-3 with TRBJ2-4; no definite D call. The clonotype originates from a man aged 55-75 years with urothelial cancer. CDR3 sequence reads: CASSLIGSAENIQYF. In nucleotides, the CDR3 is TGTGCCAGCAGCTTAATTGGATCGGCGGAAAACATTCAGTACTTC. Based on the CDR3 plus reference TRBV7-3 and TRBJ2-4, the full variable domain is GAGVSQTPSNKVTEKGKYVELRCDPISGHTALYWYRQSLGQGPEFLIYFQGTGAADDSGLPNDRFFAVRPEGSVSTLKIQRTERGDSAVYLCASSLIGSAENIQYFGAGTRLSVL.